Shown below are 16 T cell receptor beta chains from a single sample sequenced in a study of patients and donors after allogeneic stem cell transplantation. TCRdb re-derived calls from the RT-PCR reads in MiXCR, one entry per CDR3 protein. The table records 150,000 to 250,000 distinct CDR3 sequences, roughly 40% of them present only once. Sequenced material: blood, either unsorted or a sorted T cell fraction (not recorded which). These receptors were obtained from a human donor who was either an allogeneic HSCT recipient or a stem cell or donor lymphocyte infusion donor (not recorded which). It is not recorded whose cells these are; they may come from a transplant donor.

This clonotype showed up just a few times. The genes are TRBV27 and TRBJ1-1; D is unclear. Trimming shortened V by 0 bases and J by 1 base, and 6 bases separated the two germline ends. This CDR3 spans 14 amino acids. Per germline, CDR1 MNHEY and CDR2 SMNVEV (reference sequence). The CDR3: CASSLSLGNTEAFF. The CDR3 DNA reads TGTGCCAGCAGTTTATCGCTTGGGAACACTGAAGCTTTCTTT.

In this sample, this clonotype turned up a few times. This chain joins TRBV4-1 and TRBJ1-4, with no clear D. Germline values: CDR1 MGHRA, CDR2 YSYEKL. V lost 1 base and J 8 bases, leaving 8 bases between the germline ends. The CDR3 spans 13 residues. CDR3 coding DNA: TGCGCCAGCAGCCAAGGGATAGTGGAAAAACTGTTTTTT. Translation gives CASSQGIVEKLFF.

This chain joins TRBV5-5 and TRBJ2-1, with a possible D match to TRBD2 (5 bases). The CDR3 covers 14 residues. CDR1 and CDR2 (germline): SGHKS, YYEKEE (reference sequence). V was cut by 1 base and J by 11 bases, with 16 bases left in between. CDR3 sequence: CASSLPGELWKQFF. As DNA, the CDR3 is TGTGCCAGCAGCTTGCCCGGGGAACTATGGAAGCAGTTCTTC.

The DNA for the CDR3 is TGCAGTGCTAGTCGGGGGAGGCGGATAACGCAGTATTTT. It codes for CSASRGRRITQYF. The chain links TRBV20-1 to TRBJ2-3; D is perhaps TRBD2 (6 bases). This CDR3 is built from 13 residues. In germline, CDR1 is DFQATT, CDR2 SNEGSKA (reference sequence). Trimming removed 3 bases at V and 9 bases at J, with 16 bases between.

In this sample, this clonotype turned up a few times. The rearrangement joins TRBV12-3 or TRBV12-4 to TRBJ2-1; TRBD1 might be the D (7 bases). CDR3 length: 13 amino acids. Trimming left V 5 bases short and J 8 bases short, with 13 bases between. CDR3 sequence: CASSRRGPDEQFF. For the CDR3, the DNA is TGTGCCAGCAGTAGGAGGGGGCCTGATGAGCAGTTCTTC.

The chain recombines TRBV12-3 or TRBV12-4 with TRBJ1-1; no firm D call. This CDR3 is built from 13 residues. Trimming removed 5 bases from V and 1 base from J, with 8 bases in between. DNA for the CDR3: TGTGCCAGCAGTCGAGCGAAGAACACTGAAGCTTTCTTT. Translation gives CASSRAKNTEAFF.

The rearrangement uses TRBV20-1 and TRBJ2-7, with a possible D match to TRBD2 (6 bases). V gave up 1 base and J gave up 3 bases, with 16 bases separating them. The CDR3 sequence is 15 residues long. The germline V gene encodes CDR1 DFQATT and CDR2 SNEGSKA (reference sequence). DNA for the CDR3: TGCAGTGCTAGAGGACAAGGAGGGCAGAACTACGAGCAGTACTTC. This translates into CSARGQGGQNYEQYF.

V gene TRBV5-1 combines with J gene TRBJ2-3; D remains ambiguous. The germline CDR1 and CDR2 sequences are SGHRS and YFSETQ. CDR3 size: 13 residues. The V gene lost 4 bases and the J gene lost 6 bases, with 12 bases spanning the gap. The CDR3, as DNA: TGCGCCAGCAGCCTTGAGGTGGTGGATACGCAGTATTTT. Translation gives CASSLEVVDTQYF.

The rearrangement joins TRBV5-1 to TRBJ1-2; no clear D gene. The CDR3 length is 13 residues. Trimming removed 1 base from V and 1 base from J, with 5 bases in between. Germline V gene sequence: CDR1 SGHRS, CDR2 YFSETQ. CDR3 in amino acids: CASSLRLNYGYTF. CDR3 bases: TGCGCCAGCAGCTTGAGGCTTAACTATGGCTACACCTTC.

The sample holds a few counts of this clonotype. The chain joins TRBV27 to TRBJ1-4; 9 nucleotides align to TRBD1. V lost 0 bases to trimming and J lost 2 bases; unmatched junction nucleotides: 7. This CDR3 region has 18 residues. CDR1 is MNHEY and CDR2 is SMNVEV in the germline V gene (reference sequence). The CDR3 DNA reads as TGTGCCAGCAGTTTATCGATGGGACAGGGTTTGACTAATGAAAAACTGTTTTTT. Its protein is CASSLSMGQGLTNEKLFF.

V and J are TRBV18 and TRBJ2-1; D is uncertain. V gave up 1 base and J gave up 0 bases, with 16 bases separating them. Germline V gene data show CDR1 as KGHSH and CDR2 as LQKENI. CDR3 size: 18 residues. CDR3 sequence: CASSPRDGRSLSYNEQFF. The CDR3, as DNA: TGTGCCAGCTCACCACGGGATGGCAGGAGCCTCTCCTACAATGAGCAGTTCTTC.

This clonotype came up a few times. The chain recombines TRBV9 with TRBJ1-2; 10 nucleotides line up with TRBD1. V lost 3 bases to trimming and J lost 1 base; unmatched junction nucleotides: 3. The CDR3 is 15 residues long. Germline CDR1 reads SGDLS; CDR2 reads YYNGEE. The CDR3 here is CASSGRTGGNYGYTF. The CDR3, as DNA: TGTGCCAGCAGCGGGAGGACAGGGGGTAACTATGGCTACACCTTC. Variable domain in full (rest from reference TRBV9 and TRBJ1-2): DSGVTQTPKHLITATGQRVTLRCSPRSGDLSVYWYQQSLDQGLQFLIQYYNGEERAKGNILERFSAQQFPDLHSELNLSSLELGDSALYFCASSGRTGGNYGYTFGSGTRLTVV.

The CDR3 DNA reads TGTGCCAGCAGTTCTAACATCTTAAGCACAGATACGCAGTATTTT. Amino acids: CASSSNILSTDTQYF. The chain is built from TRBV6-2 or TRBV6-3 and TRBJ2-3; D uncertain. CDR3 length equals 15 residues. Germline-derived CDR1 and CDR2 are MNHEY and SVGEGT. V was clipped by 4 bases and J by 0 bases, with 11 bases between them.

This clonotype was seen ten or more times. J is TRBJ1-1 and V is TRBV7-2, with a tentative D call TRBD1 (6 bases). The CDR3 is made up of 14 amino acids. Between the trimmed V and J ends, which lost 4 bases and 4 bases, there was a span of 13 bases. Germline loops: CDR1 SGHTA, CDR2 FQGNSA. The CDR3 region has the DNA TGTGCCAGCAGCTCCGGCGGGGGCGTCACTGAAGCTTTCTTT. Translating it yields CASSSGGGVTEAFF.

The J gene is TRBJ2-7, the V gene TRBV5-1; 12 nucleotides agree with TRBD2. The ends lost 6 bases at V and 5 bases at J; junction bases unmatched: 9. The CDR3 contains 15 residues. CDR1 and CDR2 from the germline V gene are SGHRS and YFSETQ. The CDR3 DNA sequence: TGCGCCAGCACCGCGACTAGCGGGAGTGACGACGAGCAGTACTTC. This encodes CASTATSGSDDEQYF. The full variable domain, with the rest looked up from reference TRBV5-1 and TRBJ2-7, is KAGVTQTPRYLIKTRGQQVTLSCSPISGHRSVSWYQQTPGQGLQFLFEYFSETQRNKGNFPGRFSGRQFSNSRSEMNVSTLELGDSALYLCASTATSGSDDEQYFGPGTRLTVT.

The rearrangement links TRBV9 to TRBJ2-7, with no clear D. CDR1 is SGDLS and CDR2 is YYNGEE in the germline V gene. This CDR3 is 15 amino acids long. Trimming took off 0 bases at V and 0 bases at J, with 10 bases between the two ends. DNA of the CDR3: TGTGCCAGCAGCGTAGGTCCCCTAATCTCCTACGAGCAGTACTTC. It yields the protein CASSVGPLISYEQYF.